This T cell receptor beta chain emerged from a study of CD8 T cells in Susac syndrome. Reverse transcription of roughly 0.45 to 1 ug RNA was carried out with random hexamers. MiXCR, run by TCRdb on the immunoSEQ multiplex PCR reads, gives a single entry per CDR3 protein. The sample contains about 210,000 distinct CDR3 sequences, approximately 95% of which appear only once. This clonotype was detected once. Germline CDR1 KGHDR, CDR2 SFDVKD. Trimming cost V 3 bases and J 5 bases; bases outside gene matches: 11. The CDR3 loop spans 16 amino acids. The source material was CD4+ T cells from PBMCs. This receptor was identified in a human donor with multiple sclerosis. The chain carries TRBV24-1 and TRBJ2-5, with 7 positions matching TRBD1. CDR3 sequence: CATSDPQLTGTETQYF. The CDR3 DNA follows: TGTGCCACCAGTGATCCTCAACTGACAGGGACGGAGACCCAGTACTTC.